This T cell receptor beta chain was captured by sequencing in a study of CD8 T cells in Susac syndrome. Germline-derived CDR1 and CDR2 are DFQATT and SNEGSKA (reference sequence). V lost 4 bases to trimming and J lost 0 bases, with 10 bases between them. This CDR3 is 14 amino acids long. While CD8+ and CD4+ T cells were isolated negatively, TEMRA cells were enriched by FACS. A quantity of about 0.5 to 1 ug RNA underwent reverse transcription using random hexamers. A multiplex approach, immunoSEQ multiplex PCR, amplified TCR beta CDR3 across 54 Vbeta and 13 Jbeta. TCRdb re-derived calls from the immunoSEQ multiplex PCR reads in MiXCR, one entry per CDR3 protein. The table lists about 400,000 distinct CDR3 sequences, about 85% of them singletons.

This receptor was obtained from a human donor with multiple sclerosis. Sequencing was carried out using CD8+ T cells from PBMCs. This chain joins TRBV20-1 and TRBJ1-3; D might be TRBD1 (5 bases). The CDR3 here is CSATGLNSGNTIYF. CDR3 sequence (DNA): TGCAGTGCTACAGGGTTGAACTCTGGAAACACCATATATTTT.